This entry lists 5 T cell receptor beta chains sequenced from one sample in a study of response to subunit inactivated influenza vaccine. TCRdb re-called the RT-PCR reads through MiXCR, storing one row per CDR3 protein. The data hold about 500,000 distinct CDR3 sequences, with approximately 7.3% observed a single time. Sequenced material: PBMCs from blood, taken less than 30 months after vaccination. All receptors come from a man in his fifties or sixties who received an inactivated influenza vaccine.

This clonotype was counted ten times or more. This chain links TRBV24-1 with TRBJ2-2, with 7 bases that match TRBD2. The CDR3 is made up of 14 amino acids. Trimming removed 9 bases from V and 5 bases from J; junction bases left unmatched: 8. Germline V CDR1 and CDR2: KGHDR, SFDVKD. The CDR3 region is CATCSGGGTGELFF. The CDR3 DNA reads TGTGCCACCTGTTCGGGAGGAGGGACCGGGGAGCTGTTTTTT.

This clonotype was counted at least ten times. The J gene is TRBJ2-7, the V gene TRBV5-6; weak D call: TRBD1 (6 bases). This CDR3 has 12 residues. Germline lookup yields CDR1 SGHDT and CDR2 YYEEEE. V dropped 5 bases and J dropped 3 bases, with 9 bases sitting between them. This CDR3 is CASRLQGYEQYF. DNA of the CDR3: TGTGCCAGCAGGCTACAGGGCTACGAGCAGTACTTC.

This clonotype was detected a few times. The J gene is TRBJ1-5, the V gene TRBV19, with TRBD1 matching over 9 bases. The CDR3 extends over 14 amino acids. The germline V gene encodes CDR1 LNHDA and CDR2 SQIVND (reference sequence). V gave up 9 bases and J gave up 5 bases; unmatched junction bases: 8. The CDR3, as DNA: TGTGCCAGCATGGGGACAGGGTTCGATCAGCCCCAGCATTTT. Translated, it gives CASMGTGFDQPQHF.

The chain uses TRBV5-4 and TRBJ2-6; maybe TRBD1 (5 bases). This CDR3 has 16 residues. Trimming left V 1 base short and J 0 bases short, with 8 bases between. Germline V gene lookup returns CDR1 SGHNT and CDR2 YYREEE (reference sequence). CDR3 sequence (DNA): TGTGCCAGCAGCTTGAACCAGGGCTCTGGGGCCAACGTCCTGACTTTC. Encoded protein: CASSLNQGSGANVLTF.

This clonotype was detected many times. The chain uses TRBV12-3 or TRBV12-4 and TRBJ2-2; 9 positions match TRBD2. The length of the CDR3 is 16 residues. V dropped 8 bases and J dropped 7; count of bases not matched to a gene: 14. CDR3 sequence: CASPGSSGIGIGELFF. CDR3 nucleotides: TGTGCCAGCCCAGGGTCTAGCGGGATTGGTATCGGGGAGCTGTTTTTT.